Included here is one T cell receptor beta chain sequence, with context. The sample comes from a study of control samples from healthy donors and cancer patients. Profiling relied on immunoSEQ multiplex PCR, and the TCRdb table lists in-frame clones only, not all of them. The data hold about 120,000 clones, with about 92% observed a single time. The CDR3 sequence is 13 residues long. Germline CDR1 and CDR2: MNHEY and SMNVEV (reference sequence). V gave up 5 bases and J gave up 5 bases, with 13 bases separating them. The sequence was collected from a man in his forties or fifties with head and neck cancer. This rearrangement joins TRBV27 to TRBJ2-7, with D possibly being TRBD2 (5 bases). What was sequenced was PBMCs. Here the CDR3 DNA reads TGTGCCAGCAGTCAACTTTCCGGGGACGAGCAGTACTTC. Translating it yields CASSQLSGDEQYF.